The source of this T cell receptor (beta chain) is a study of tumor-infiltrating lymphocytes in primary liver carcinoma. Starting material of 400 to 600 ng total RNA yielded TCR beta cDNA via a constant-region primer. The TCR beta library was amplified through three nested multiplex PCR rounds in a modified ARM-PCR procedure. The first two PCR rounds, nine to ten cycles each, used TRBV1-TRBV30 forward primers and a C-beta reverse primer. Using its own MiXCR run on the multiplex PCR reads, TCRdb lists one record per CDR3 protein. Of about 20,000 distinct CDR3 sequences listed, over 70% are singletons. Bulk tissue was left unsorted, and RNA and DNA were co-extracted from about 21-30 mg of it. The patients, who had chronic HBV infection, were treatment-naive (untreated). Overall study findings and caveats: Against blood, tumors held a significantly higher top-250-clone fraction (p = 0.039).

For this clonotype: Its cognate antigen is unknown. An end of the junction does not agree with germline; a read error may underlie this.

This CDR3 spans 14 amino acids. CDR1 and CDR2 from the germline V gene are SGHAT and FQNNGV. The sequenced material came from liver tumor tissue from sampling region 4. Subset: tumor region T4, right-lateral pole. The origin of this receptor is a woman aged 25 to 39 with primary liver carcinoma and hepatitis B virus infection. V and J are TRBV11-2 and TRBJ2-5; weak D call: TRBD2 (6 bases). The CDR3 loop is CTSSSPGSWEAQYF. The CDR3 nucleotides are TGTACCAGCAGCTCTCCGGGGAGCTGGGAGGCCCAATACTTC.